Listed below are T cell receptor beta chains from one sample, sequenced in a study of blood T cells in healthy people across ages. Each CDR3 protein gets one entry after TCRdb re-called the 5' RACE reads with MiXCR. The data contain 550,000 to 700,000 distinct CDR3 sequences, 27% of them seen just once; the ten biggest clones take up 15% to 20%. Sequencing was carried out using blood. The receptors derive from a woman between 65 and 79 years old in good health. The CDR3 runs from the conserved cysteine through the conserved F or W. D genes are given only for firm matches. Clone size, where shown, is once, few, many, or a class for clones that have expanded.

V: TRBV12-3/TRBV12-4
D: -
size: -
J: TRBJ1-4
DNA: TGTGCCAGCAGAACGGCCGGGGCAGCTAATGAAAAACTGTTTTTT
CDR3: CASRTAGAANEKLFF

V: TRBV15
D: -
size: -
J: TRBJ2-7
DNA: TGTGCCACCAGCCTCCTCAGGCGGGCGGGGCTCTACGAGCAGTACTTC
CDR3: CATSLLRRAGLYEQYF

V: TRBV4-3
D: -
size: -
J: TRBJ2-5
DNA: TGCGCCAGCAGCTCACTGTGGAGGGAAGAGACCCAGTACTTC
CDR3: CASSSLWREETQYF

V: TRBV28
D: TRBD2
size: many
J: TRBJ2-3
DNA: TGTGCCAGCAGTCCCCTCGAGAGTAGCGGGAGCACAGATACGCAGTATTTT
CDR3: CASSPLESSGSTDTQYF

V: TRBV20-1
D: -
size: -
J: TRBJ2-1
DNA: TGCAGTGCTAGAGATAGGCGTTCGGGCTCCTACAATGAGCAGTTCTTC
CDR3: CSARDRRSGSYNEQFF

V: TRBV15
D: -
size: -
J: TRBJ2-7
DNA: TGTGCCACCAGCAGAGAGGACGGCGGGGACTCCTACGAGCAGTACTTC
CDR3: CATSREDGGDSYEQYF

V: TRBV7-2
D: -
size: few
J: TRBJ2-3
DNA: TGTGCCAGCAGCTTATGGGGGGCAGGGATGACAGATACGCAGTATTTT
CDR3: CASSLWGAGMTDTQYF

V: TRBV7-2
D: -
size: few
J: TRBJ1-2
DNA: TGTGCCAGCAGCGTGGGTGTAACTAGCGGCTACACCTTC
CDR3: CASSVGVTSGYTF

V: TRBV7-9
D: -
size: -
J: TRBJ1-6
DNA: TGTGCCAGCAGCTTAGGCCGGGGGATTTCACCCCTCCACTTT
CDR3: CASSLGRGISPLHF

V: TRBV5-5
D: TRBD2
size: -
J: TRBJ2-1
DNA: TGTGCCAGCAGCGGTAGCGGGGGGAAGTACAATGAGCAGTTCTTC
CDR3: CASSGSGGKYNEQFF

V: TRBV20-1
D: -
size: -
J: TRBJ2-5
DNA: TGCAGTGCTAAAGGTCAGGCAGAGACCCAGTACTTC
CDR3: CSAKGQAETQYF

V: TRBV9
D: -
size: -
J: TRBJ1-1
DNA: TGTGCCAGCTCCGCCCCAGGACGGAACACTGAAGCTTTCTTT
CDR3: CASSAPGRNTEAFF